Listed here are 18 T cell receptor beta chains from one sample, sequenced in a study of blood T cell repertoires in COVID-19. TCRdb keeps only in-frame clones here, not all; method: immunoSEQ multiplex PCR. The sample lists approximately 400,000 clones; about 87% were seen once. Sequenced: PBMCs or T cells enriched from blood (not recorded which). These receptors were taken from a man aged 30 to 39 who had recovered from COVID-19.

The V gene is TRBV2, the J gene TRBJ1-2; D unresolved. Trimming cost V 7 bases and J 8 bases, with 23 bases left between them. The CDR3 is made up of 15 amino acids. Germline lookup yields CDR1 SNHLY and CDR2 FYNNEI. CDR3 amino acids: CASTTREGLLEGYTF. CDR3 nucleotide sequence: TGTGCCAGCACCACGCGGGAAGGCCTACTGGAAGGCTACACCTTC.

The gene calls are TRBV30 and TRBJ2-4; D is perhaps TRBD1 (6 bases). V lost 5 bases, J lost 9 bases, and 14 bases lay in between. The length of the CDR3 is 12 residues. Germline values: CDR1 GTSNPN, CDR2 SVGIG (reference sequence). CDR3 DNA: TGTGCCTGGTCCCTTGGGGGCGGCATTCAGTACTTC. It yields the protein CAWSLGGGIQYF. The full variable domain, its missing parts supplied by reference TRBV30 and TRBJ2-4, is SQTIHQWPATLVQPVGSPLSLECTVEGTSNPNLYWYRQAAGRGLQLLFYSVGIGQISSEVPQNLSASRPQDRQFILSSKKLLLSDSGFYLCAWSLGGGIQYFGAGTRLSVL.

A few counts support this clone. CDR3 DNA sequence: TGCGCCAGCAGCCAAGACCTCAGGATTAGCAATCAGCCCCAGCATTTT. Its protein is CASSQDLRISNQPQHF. This rearrangement joins TRBV4-3 to TRBJ1-5; D ambiguous. This CDR3 is 16 amino acids long. The V gene lost 0 bases and the J gene lost 0 bases, with 9 bases spanning the gap. From germline, CDR1 is LGHNA and CDR2 YSLEER.

V and J are TRBV20-1 and TRBJ2-7, with TRBD1 identical over 7 bases. The trim removed 6 bases at V and 6 bases at J, leaving 5 bases unmatched. The CDR3 contains 11 residues. The V gene's germline CDR1 is DFQATT and CDR2 SNEGSKA (reference sequence). The CDR3 loop is CSARQGPEQYF. CDR3 DNA: TGCAGTGCCCGACAGGGACCCGAGCAGTACTTC.

This chain uses TRBV7-2 with TRBJ1-1; D gene uncertain. Trimming took 10 bases from V and 4 from J, leaving 19 bases between them. Per germline, CDR1 SGHTA and CDR2 FQGNSA. The CDR3 consists of 14 residues. DNA for the CDR3: TGTGCCACCTCCCGGGGTGGAGTCTCCACTGAAGCTTTCTTT. Its translation is CATSRGGVSTEAFF.

This chain joins TRBV5-1 and TRBJ1-5; possibly TRBD1 for D (6 bases). The CDR3 sequence is 13 residues long. The germline V gene encodes CDR1 SGHRS and CDR2 YFSETQ. Trimming shortened V by 2 bases and J by 13 bases, and 16 bases separated the two germline ends. CDR3 in DNA: TGCGCCAGCAGCTTATATCTCCAGGGGCCACAGCATTTT. Translation: CASSLYLQGPQHF.

A remark on this clone: The identical CDR3 is also encoded by other nucleotide sequences in the sample. The CDR3 reads CASSEGLRETQYF. The CDR3 DNA reads TGTGCCAGCAGTGAAGGACTGAGGGAGACCCAGTACTTC. The chain is built from TRBV6-1 and TRBJ2-5; D is ambiguous. This CDR3 is built from 13 residues. V dropped 1 base and J dropped 5 bases, with 8 bases sitting between them. Per the germline V gene, CDR1 is MNHNS and CDR2 is SASEGT.

The chain carries TRBV30 and TRBJ1-2; 8 nucleotides agree with TRBD1. CDR1 is GTSNPN, CDR2 SVGIG, per germline (reference sequence). CDR3 length equals 15 residues. Losses at the gene ends were 3 bases for V and 0 bases for J; bases not matched to a gene: 6. CDR3 region: CAWSTQGAANYGYTF. The DNA for the CDR3 is TGTGCCTGGAGCACTCAGGGGGCAGCTAACTATGGCTACACCTTC. Full variable domain (missing parts from reference TRBV30 and TRBJ1-2): SQTIHQWPATLVQPVGSPLSLECTVEGTSNPNLYWYRQAAGRGLQLLFYSVGIGQISSEVPQNLSASRPQDRQFILSSKKLLLSDSGFYLCAWSTQGAANYGYTFGSGTRLTVV.

This clone occurred a few times. V and J are TRBV9 and TRBJ2-3; 7 bases fit TRBD2. Trimming took 4 bases from V and 3 from J; bases not matched to a gene: 8. Germline V gene lookup returns CDR1 SGDLS and CDR2 YYNGEE. The CDR3 runs to 15 residues. The CDR3 reads CASSPEAGMTDTQYF. The CDR3 nucleotides are TGTGCCAGCAGCCCAGAAGCGGGGATGACAGATACGCAGTATTTT.

The rearrangement links TRBV4-3 to TRBJ1-5, with D tentatively TRBD1 (5 bases). V was trimmed by 0 bases and J by 8 bases, leaving 11 bases between them. Germline-derived CDR1 and CDR2 are LGHNA and YSLEER. The CDR3 is made up of 14 amino acids. This CDR3 reads CASSQDLGPEPQHF. The CDR3 bases are TGCGCCAGCAGCCAAGACCTGGGGCCAGAGCCCCAGCATTTT.

This chain uses TRBV19 with TRBJ1-5, with TRBD1 matching 9 bases. This CDR3 contains 16 residues. Losses at the gene ends were 8 bases for V and 4 bases for J; bases not matched to a gene: 12. The germline V gene has CDR1 LNHDA and CDR2 SQIVND (reference sequence). The DNA for the CDR3 is TGTGCCAGTGTAACAGGGGGCTCCTACGGAAATCAGCCCCAGCATTTT. Translating it yields CASVTGGSYGNQPQHF.

The sample holds a few counts of this clone. The rearrangement uses TRBV29-1 and TRBJ1-4; the D is unclear. Germline CDR1 is SQVTM and CDR2 is ANQGSEA. Trimming shortened V by 4 bases and J by 4 bases, and 7 bases separated the two germline ends. CDR3 size: 12 residues. In nucleotides, the CDR3 is TGCAGCGTTGTCTCAGTTAATGAAAAACTGTTTTTT. This codes for CSVVSVNEKLFF.

Concerning this clone: This same CDR3 is encoded by further DNA sequences in the sample. This chain joins TRBV19 and TRBJ1-2, with 11 bases identical to TRBD1. With 6 bases clipped from V and 5 bases from J, the junction kept 5 bases outside the gene matches. From germline, CDR1 is LNHDA and CDR2 SQIVND (reference sequence). The length of the CDR3 is 14 residues. CDR3 protein: CASRPGQGAYGYTF. CDR3 DNA: TGTGCCAGTAGGCCCGGACAGGGGGCTTATGGCTACACCTTC.

The chain carries TRBV27 and TRBJ1-6, with TRBD1 matching 10 bases. CDR3 size: 15 residues. V gave up 6 bases and J gave up 12 bases; unmatched junction bases: 11. CDR1 and CDR2 from the germline V gene are MNHEY and SMNVEV (reference sequence). DNA for the CDR3: TGTGCCAGCAGACCAGGGACAGGGGACAACCTACCCCTCCACTTT. Amino acids: CASRPGTGDNLPLHF.

The rearrangement joins TRBV3-1 (or the pseudogene TRBV3-2) to TRBJ1-2; D is unresolved. This CDR3 comprises 13 residues. Per germline, CDR1 LGHDT and CDR2 YNNKEL (reference sequence). Between the trimmed V and J ends, which lost 3 bases and 5 bases, there was a span of 10 bases. The CDR3 sequence: CASSHRGGYGYTF. The CDR3 bases are TGTGCCAGCAGCCACCGCGGCGGTTATGGCTACACCTTC.

The rearrangement links TRBV6-5 to TRBJ1-2; weak D call: TRBD1 (5 bases). Germline lookup yields CDR1 MNHEY and CDR2 SVGAGI. This CDR3 region has 13 residues. Trimming took 2 bases from V and 8 from J, leaving 12 bases between them. The CDR3 sequence: CASSYGREGGYTF. The CDR3 region has the DNA TGTGCCAGCAGTTACGGCAGGGAGGGAGGCTACACCTTC.

The chain joins TRBV15 to TRBJ2-1; TRBD2 is a possible D gene (6 bases). Trimming left V 1 base short and J 0 bases short, with 7 bases between. This CDR3 region has 15 residues. CDR1 is LNHNV, CDR2 YYDKDF, per germline (reference sequence). As DNA, the CDR3 is TGTGCCACCAGCAGAGTACTAGCCTCCTACAATGAGCAGTTCTTC. Amino acid sequence: CATSRVLASYNEQFF. Full variable domain (missing parts from reference TRBV15 and TRBJ2-1): DAMVIQNPRYQVTQFGKPVTLSCSQTLNHNVMYWYQQKSSQAPKLLFHYYDKDFNNEADTPDNFQSRRPNTSFCFLDIRSPGLGDTAMYLCATSRVLASYNEQFFGPGTRLTVL.

A single count supports this clone. The genes are TRBV30 and TRBJ2-1; 14 positions match TRBD2. The CDR3 contains 14 residues. The germline gives CDR1 GTSNPN, CDR2 SVGIG (reference sequence). V lost 5 bases to trimming and J lost 10 bases; unmatched junction nucleotides: 7. CDR3 in DNA: TGTGCCTGGGTTGGGACTAGCGGGGGAGGGGAGCAGTTCTTC. This sequence encodes CAWVGTSGGGEQFF.